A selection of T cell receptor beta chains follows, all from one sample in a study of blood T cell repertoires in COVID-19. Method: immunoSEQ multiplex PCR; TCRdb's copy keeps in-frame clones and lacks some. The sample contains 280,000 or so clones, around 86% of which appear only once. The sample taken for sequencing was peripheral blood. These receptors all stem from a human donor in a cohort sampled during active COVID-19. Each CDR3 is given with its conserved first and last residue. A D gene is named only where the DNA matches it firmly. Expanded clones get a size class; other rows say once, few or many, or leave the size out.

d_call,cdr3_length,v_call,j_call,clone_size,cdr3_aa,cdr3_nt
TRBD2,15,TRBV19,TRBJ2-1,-,CASSNRIGTSNEQFF,TGTGCCAGTAGTAACAGGATCGGGACTAGCAATGAGCAGTTCTTC
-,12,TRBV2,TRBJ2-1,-,CATYRENNEQFF,TGTGCCACATACAGGGAAAACAATGAGCAGTTCTTC
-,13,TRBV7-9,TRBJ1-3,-,CASSRSSGNTIYF,TGTGCCAGCAGCCGGAGCTCTGGAAACACCATATATTTT
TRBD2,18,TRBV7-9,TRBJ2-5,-,CASSLGSLAGAAGETQYF,TGTGCCAGCAGCTTAGGTTCACTAGCGGGAGCCGCAGGGGAGACCCAGTACTTC
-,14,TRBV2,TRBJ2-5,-,CASRRDPPQETQYF,TGTGCCAGCAGGCGGGACCCCCCACAAGAGACCCAGTACTTC
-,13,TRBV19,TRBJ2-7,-,CASSPRAGDEQYF,TGTGCCAGTAGTCCAAGGGCAGGGGACGAGCAGTACTTC
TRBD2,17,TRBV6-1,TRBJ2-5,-,CASSEGLAGGYVGTQYF,TGTGCCAGCAGTGAAGGACTAGCGGGAGGGTACGTTGGGACCCAGTACTTC
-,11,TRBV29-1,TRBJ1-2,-,CSVETVGANTF,TGCAGCGTTGAGACAGTGGGGGCAAACACCTTC
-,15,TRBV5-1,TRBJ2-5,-,CASSFDGSSGETQYF,TGCGCCAGCAGCTTTGACGGGAGTAGTGGGGAGACCCAGTACTTC
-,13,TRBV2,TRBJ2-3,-,CASTRGGVDTQYF,TGTGCCAGCACCAGAGGAGGGGTCGATACGCAGTATTTT
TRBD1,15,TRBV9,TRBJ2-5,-,CASSVTGTAQETQYF,TGTGCCAGCAGCGTGACCGGGACAGCTCAAGAGACCCAGTACTTC
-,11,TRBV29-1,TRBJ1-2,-,CSVERNYGYTF,TGCAGCGTTGAACGGAACTATGGCTACACCTTC
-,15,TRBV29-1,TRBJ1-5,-,CSGRQARGGSQPQHF,TGCAGCGGACGACAGGCTAGGGGGGGGAGTCAGCCCCAGCATTTT
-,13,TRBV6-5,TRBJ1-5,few,CASRAGSNQPQHF,TGTGCCAGCAGGGCAGGGAGCAATCAGCCCCAGCATTTT
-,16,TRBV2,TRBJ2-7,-,CASSEDGRGRSYEQYF,TGTGCCAGCAGTGAAGATGGCAGGGGAAGATCCTACGAGCAGTACTTC
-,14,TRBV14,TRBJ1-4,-,CASSVIRGNEKLFF,TGTGCCAGCAGCGTAATCAGGGGTAATGAAAAACTGTTTTTT
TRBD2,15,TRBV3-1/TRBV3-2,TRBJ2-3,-,CASSPGGSRTDTQYF,TGTGCCAGCAGTCCGGGCGGGAGTCGGACAGATACGCAGTATTTT